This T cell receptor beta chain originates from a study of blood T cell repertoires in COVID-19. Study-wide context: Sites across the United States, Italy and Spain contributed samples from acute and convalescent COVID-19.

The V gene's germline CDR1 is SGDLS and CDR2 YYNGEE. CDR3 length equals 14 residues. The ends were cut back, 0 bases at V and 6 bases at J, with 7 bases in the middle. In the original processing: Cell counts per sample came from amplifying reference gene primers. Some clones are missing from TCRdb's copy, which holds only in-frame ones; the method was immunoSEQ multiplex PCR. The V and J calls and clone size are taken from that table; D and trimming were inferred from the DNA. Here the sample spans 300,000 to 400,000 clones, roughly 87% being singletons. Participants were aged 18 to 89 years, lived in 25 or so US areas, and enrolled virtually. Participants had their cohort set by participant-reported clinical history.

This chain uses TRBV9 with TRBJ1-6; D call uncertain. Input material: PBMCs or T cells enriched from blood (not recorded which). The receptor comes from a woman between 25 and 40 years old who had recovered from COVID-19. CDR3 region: CASSVDSGNSPLHF. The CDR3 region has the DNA TGTGCCAGCAGCGTAGACAGTGGTAATTCACCCCTCCACTTT.